The 22 T cell receptor beta chains in this list originate from one sample, sequenced in a study of blood T cell repertoires in COVID-19. The assay was immunoSEQ multiplex PCR, and TCRdb's table has in-frame clones only and misses some. In the table there are fewer than 350,000 clones, 70% to 90% of which are singletons. Specimen: peripheral blood. These receptors were collected from a woman aged 25 to 39 with COVID-19, enrolled during active disease.

This chain uses TRBV5-1 with TRBJ1-5; maybe TRBD1 (5 bases). The germline V gene has CDR1 SGHRS and CDR2 YFSETQ. The V and J ends lost 0 bases and 7 bases respectively, with 11 bases between them. CDR3 size: 14 residues. The chain's CDR3 is CASSLDGAGQPQHF. The CDR3 DNA reads as TGCGCCAGCAGCTTGGATGGGGCTGGGCAGCCCCAGCATTTT.

The chain is built from TRBV19 and TRBJ2-1; D perhaps matches TRBD2 (6 bases). CDR1 is LNHDA and CDR2 is SQIVND in the germline V gene (reference sequence). V was cut by 3 bases and J by 7 bases, with 10 bases left in between. The CDR3 length is 13 residues. CDR3 in amino acids: CASSMEGPNEQFF. CDR3 coding DNA: TGTGCCAGTAGTATGGAGGGGCCGAATGAGCAGTTCTTC.

The V gene is TRBV7-8, the J gene TRBJ1-1; the D is unclear. The germline V and J ends were trimmed by 2 bases and 8 bases, with 12 bases remaining between them. This CDR3 region has 13 residues. Germline V gene data show CDR1 as SGHVS and CDR2 as FQNEAQ. CDR3 bases: TGTGCCAGCAGCTTAATGGCAGGCACCGAAGCTTTCTTT. Its protein is CASSLMAGTEAFF.

The chain is built from TRBV5-5 and TRBJ2-7; weak D call: TRBD2 (6 bases). The V and J ends lost 0 bases and 6 bases respectively, with 13 bases between them. CDR1 and CDR2 (germline): SGHKS, YYEKEE (reference sequence). This CDR3 is 14 amino acids long. The CDR3 here is CASSLGGVGFEQYF. CDR3 bases: TGTGCCAGCAGCTTGGGCGGGGTGGGCTTCGAGCAGTACTTC.

The chain employs TRBV6-6 and TRBJ2-1, with TRBD1 identical over 9 bases. This CDR3 is 14 amino acids long. In germline, CDR1 is MNHNY, CDR2 SVGAGI (reference sequence). J gave up 10 bases and V 6 bases, and 10 bases lay outside the gene matches. The CDR3 sequence: CASRGTGGSEEQFF. The CDR3 DNA reads TGTGCCAGCAGGGGAACAGGGGGCTCGGAAGAGCAGTTCTTC.

The rearrangement links TRBV4-1 to TRBJ2-1; 9 bases align to TRBD2. This CDR3 comprises 18 residues. Losses at the gene ends were 5 bases for V and 5 bases for J; bases not matched to a gene: 16. Germline V gene sequence: CDR1 MGHRA, CDR2 YSYEKL. CDR3: CASSSSAGSGGYHNEQFF. CDR3 DNA sequence: TGCGCCAGCAGCTCCTCCGCTGGCAGCGGGGGGTATCACAATGAGCAGTTCTTC.

The V call is TRBV11-3, the J call TRBJ2-1; D is perhaps TRBD2 (6 bases). Trimming took off 5 bases at V and 15 bases at J, with 17 bases between the two ends. CDR1 is SGHNT, CDR2 YENEEA, per germline. The CDR3 has 12 residues. The CDR3 region is CASSKEGGDLFF. The CDR3 nucleotides are TGTGCCAGCAGCAAGGAAGGAGGGGATCTGTTCTTC.

As regards this clone: Distinct nucleotide sequences in the sample also encode this CDR3. This chain uses TRBV5-1 with TRBJ1-2, with D unresolved. Germline CDR1 is SGHRS and CDR2 is YFSETQ. The CDR3 sequence is 12 residues long. The V and J ends lost 0 bases and 8 bases respectively, with 8 bases between them. CDR3 in DNA: TGCGCCAGCAGCTTGGAGGGAGGGGGCTACACCTTC. It translates to CASSLEGGGYTF.

V usage is TRBV5-6 and J usage is TRBJ2-7; TRBD1 matches 7 bases. This CDR3 spans 13 amino acids. V shed 4 bases, J shed 5 bases, and the junction held 6 bases outside the gene matches. CDR1 is SGHDT and CDR2 is YYEEEE in the germline V gene. In nucleotides, the CDR3 is TGTGCCAGCAGCAGGGGGCGCTGGGACGAGCAGTACTTC. Encoded protein: CASSRGRWDEQYF.

V and J are TRBV7-6 and TRBJ1-2, with D hard to call. V was pared by 2 bases and J by 1 base, with 11 bases between. The germline V gene has CDR1 SGHVS and CDR2 FNYEAQ. The CDR3 consists of 15 residues. The CDR3 is CASSLFLGLNYGYTF. CDR3 coding DNA: TGTGCCAGCAGCTTATTTCTTGGGCTTAACTATGGCTACACCTTC.

This clone was recorded only once. CDR3 sequence: CASSQAETQYF. The CDR3 nucleotides are TGCGCCAGCAGCCAAGCGGAGACCCAGTACTTC. The V and J genes are TRBV4-1 and TRBJ2-5; D is ambiguous. There are 11 residues in the CDR3. Germline V gene data show CDR1 as MGHRA and CDR2 as YSYEKL. Trimming cost V 1 base and J 5 bases, with 2 bases left between them.

The rearrangement joins TRBV5-8 to TRBJ2-7; D may be TRBD1 (6 bases). The ends were cut back, 1 base at V and 5 bases at J, with 10 bases in the middle. The CDR3 extends over 13 amino acids. Germline V gives CDR1 SGHTS, CDR2 YDEGEE. CDR3 loop: CASSLLGGNEQYF. The CDR3 DNA reads TGTGCCAGCAGCTTGTTAGGGGGAAACGAGCAGTACTTC.

Only a few counts were recorded for this clone. V usage is TRBV24-1 and J usage is TRBJ2-3; weak D call: TRBD2 (5 bases). Trimming left V 5 bases short and J 4 bases short, with 12 bases between. Germline V gene lookup returns CDR1 KGHDR and CDR2 SFDVKD. The CDR3 length is 14 residues. The CDR3 region is CATSAPGSADTQYF. The CDR3 DNA reads as TGTGCCACCAGTGCCCCGGGAAGCGCAGATACGCAGTATTTT.

The chain links TRBV5-1 to TRBJ1-2; D not certain. The V and J ends lost 6 bases and 5 bases respectively, with 14 bases between them. Germline CDR1 SGHRS, CDR2 YFSETQ. The length of the CDR3 is 13 residues. CDR3 protein: CASKKTTGYGYTF. The CDR3 DNA is TGCGCCAGCAAGAAGACGACGGGATATGGCTACACCTTC.

This sequence joins TRBV7-2 and TRBJ2-7; 9 bases map to TRBD1. Germline V gene data show CDR1 as SGHTA and CDR2 as FQGNSA. The junction had 11 bases not matched to a gene; V was cut back by 5 bases and J by 3 bases. CDR3 length: 16 residues. The CDR3 reads CASSEPGTGRRYEQYF. The CDR3 coding sequence is TGTGCCAGCAGCGAACCCGGGACAGGGAGGCGCTACGAGCAGTACTTC.

This clone has just a few counts. The chain joins TRBV10-1 to TRBJ2-7, with 10 bases that match TRBD1. V lost 5 bases and J lost 3; bases outside the gene matches: 7. This CDR3 spans 15 amino acids. Germline loops: CDR1 WNHNN, CDR2 SYGVQD (reference sequence). The CDR3 loop is CASSQTGTGVYEQYF. CDR3 bases: TGCGCCAGCAGTCAGACCGGGACAGGGGTCTACGAGCAGTACTTC.

The V call is TRBV6-6, the J call TRBJ2-4; TRBD2 matches 9 bases. The V gene end was trimmed by 7 bases and the J gene end by 0 bases; junction bases not matched to a gene: 10. Germline CDR1 MNHNY, CDR2 SVGAGI (reference sequence). The CDR3 contains 17 residues. The CDR3 here is CASTQSAGGVAKNIQYF. As DNA, the CDR3 is TGTGCCAGCACTCAATCCGCGGGGGGGGTAGCCAAAAACATTCAGTACTTC.

This clone was observed a single time. V usage is TRBV19 and J usage is TRBJ2-7; 8 nucleotides agree with TRBD1. V lost 9 bases to trimming and J lost 1 base; unmatched junction nucleotides: 5. CDR1 is LNHDA and CDR2 is SQIVND in the germline V gene (reference sequence). The CDR3 is 13 amino acids. CDR3 in DNA: TGTGCCAGCGGACAGGGACTTTCCTACGAGCAGTACTTC. It encodes CASGQGLSYEQYF.

V and J are TRBV3-1 (or the pseudogene TRBV3-2) and TRBJ2-5, with 8 bases lining up with TRBD1. This CDR3 contains 14 residues. Germline V lookup: CDR1 LGHDT, CDR2 YNNKEL (reference sequence). Unmatched junction bases numbered 10, after V lost 1 base and J lost 12 bases. The CDR3 reads CASSQGGTGPLEYF. Written as DNA, the CDR3 is TGTGCCAGCAGCCAAGGCGGGACAGGACCCCTCGAGTACTTC.

This clone was found a few times. The rearrangement links TRBV15 to TRBJ2-3; 7 bases align to TRBD2. V shed 0 bases, J shed 10 bases, and the junction held 16 bases outside the gene matches. Germline V lookup: CDR1 LNHNV, CDR2 YYDKDF (reference sequence). The CDR3 sequence is 17 residues long. CDR3 region: CATSRDLTGGSHVAQYF. In DNA, the CDR3 is TGTGCCACCAGCAGAGATTTGACGGGAGGATCACATGTCGCGCAGTATTTT. The full variable domain, its missing parts supplied by reference TRBV15 and TRBJ2-3, is DAMVIQNPRYQVTQFGKPVTLSCSQTLNHNVMYWYQQKSSQAPKLLFHYYDKDFNNEADTPDNFQSRRPNTSFCFLDIRSPGLGDTAMYLCATSRDLTGGSHVAQYFGPGTRLTVL.

The chain joins TRBV3-1 (or the pseudogene TRBV3-2) to TRBJ2-7, with D perhaps matching TRBD2 (6 bases). This CDR3 spans 12 amino acids. Germline-derived CDR1 and CDR2 are LGHDT and YNNKEL (reference sequence). The ends were cut back, 8 bases at V and 2 bases at J, with 10 bases in the middle. CDR3 DNA sequence: TGTGCCAGCTCCCGCGGGACCTACGAGCAGTACTTC. This sequence encodes CASSRGTYEQYF.

The V call is TRBV6-1, the J call TRBJ1-4; perhaps TRBD1 as D (6 bases). The CDR3 runs 16 residues. The V and J ends lost 1 base and 10 bases respectively, with 19 bases between them. Germline V gene sequence: CDR1 MNHNS, CDR2 SASEGT. The CDR3 nucleotides are TGTGCCAGCAGTGAAGAGTCGTATAGGACAGTTGGAAAACTGTTTTTT. Its translation: CASSEESYRTVGKLFF.